The next 22 T cell receptor beta chains were all read from a single sample in a study of T cell clonality in common variable immunodeficiency. Measured with immunoSEQ multiplex PCR; TCRdb has only the in-frame clones, and not every one. Altogether 30,000 to 40,000 clones were found in the sample, and no singletons occur. Sequenced material: peripheral blood mononuclear cells. The receptors were gathered from a person between 18 and 75 years old in good health.

This clone was counted at least ten times. The missing CDR3 end, 3 residues past where the read stops, is filled in from the germline J gene. The chain is built from TRBV20-1 and TRBJ2-1; 10 bases are shared with TRBD1. Looked up from germline, CDR1 is DFQATT and CDR2 is SNEGSKA (reference sequence). V lost 4 bases and J lost 7; bases outside the gene matches: 13. The CDR3 has 16 amino acids. The sequenced CDR3 bases are TGCAGTGCTAACCAGCCGACAGGGGGCGCTGGTAATGAG. Its protein product is CSANQPTGGAGNE. The whole CDR3 region reads CSANQPTGGAGNEQFF.

This clone was detected many times. The read stops 3 residues short of the end of the CDR3; the missing end is completed from the germline J gene. The chain couples TRBV2 to TRBJ1-1; D gene unclear. V lost 1 base and J lost 0, with 3 bases in between. CDR1 is SNHLY, CDR2 FYNNEI, per germline. The CDR3 totals 13 residues. The covered CDR3 bases are TGTGCCAGCAGTGAAGAGGTGAACACTGAA. This codes for CASSEEVNTE. The CDR3 in its entirety is CASSEEVNTEAFF.

This clone was seen repeatedly, ten times or more. This CDR3 reads CSARETSGDPETQYF. Partial CDR3 DNA: TGCAGTGCTAGAGAAACTAGCGGAGACCCCGAGACC. The rearrangement links TRBV20-1 to TRBJ2-5; 8 nucleotides agree with TRBD2. The read ends 3 residues shy of where the CDR3 ends; the end is completed using the germline J gene. V lost 0 bases to trimming and J lost 5 bases; unmatched junction nucleotides: 8. Germline CDR1 is DFQATT and CDR2 is SNEGSKA (reference sequence). This CDR3 is 15 amino acids long.

This clone was counted ten times or more. The DNA ends 3 residues before the CDR3 does, and the rest of the CDR3 is filled in from the germline J gene. The chain couples TRBV19 to TRBJ2-7, with 10 bases matching TRBD1. V shed 5 bases, J shed 3 bases, and the junction held 1 base outside the gene matches. This CDR3 region has 13 residues. The germline gives CDR1 LNHDA, CDR2 SQIVND (reference sequence). CDR3 bases read: TGTGCCAGTAGTGGGACAGGGGACTACGAG. It is translated as CASSGTGDYE. The full CDR3 is CASSGTGDYEQYF.

At least ten counts were recorded for this clone. The read ends 3 residues before the CDR3 terminus; that terminus is restored from the germline J gene. V gene TRBV5-6 combines with J gene TRBJ2-1; D uncertain. CDR3 length equals 15 residues. The germline CDR1 and CDR2 sequences are SGHDT and YYEEEE. With 6 bases removed from V and 3 bases from J, the gap between germline ends came to 16 bases. CDR3 sequence: CASMPLGDLYNEQFF. The part of the CDR3 DNA that was read is TGTGCCAGCATGCCCCTGGGCGACCTCTACAATGAG.

At least ten counts were recorded for this clone. The read terminates 3 residues ahead of where the CDR3 ends, so the germline J gene completes it. The chain joins TRBV6-1 to TRBJ2-2; 11 bases are shared with TRBD2. The CDR3 covers 19 residues. Germline V lookup: CDR1 MNHNS, CDR2 SASEGT. With V trimmed by 0 bases and J by 0 bases, 6 bases remained unmatched. The sequenced CDR3 bases are TGTGCCAGCAGTGAAGCAATTAGCGGGAGGGATTCGAACACCGGGGAG. Translated: CASSEAISGRDSNTGE. The whole CDR3 is CASSEAISGRDSNTGELFF.

This clone came up many times. From the germline J gene comes the end of the CDR3, since the read stops 3 residues before it. This chain connects TRBV5-1 to TRBJ2-2, with TRBD1 matching 8 bases. The V gene end was trimmed by 3 bases and the J gene end by 2 bases; junction bases not matched to a gene: 3. CDR3 length: 15 residues. Germline CDR1 is SGHRS and CDR2 is YFSETQ. CDR3 in amino acids: CASSSGTGNTGELFF. Incomplete CDR3 DNA: TGCGCCAGCAGCTCCGGGACAGGAAACACCGGGGAG.

The sample holds many counts of this clone. The read ends 3 residues shy of where the CDR3 ends; the end is completed using the germline J gene. J is TRBJ2-1 and V is TRBV9; 11 bases fit TRBD2. CDR1 is SGDLS and CDR2 is YYNGEE in the germline V gene. V shed 2 bases and J 4 bases; nucleotides not matched to a gene: 2. This CDR3 contains 15 residues. This CDR3 is CASSVTSGEYNEQFF. CDR3 DNA, as far as it was read: TGTGCCAGCAGCGTGACTAGCGGGGAATACAATGAG.

The table lists this clone with many counts. With the read ending 3 residues before the CDR3 end, the germline J gene is used to fill in that end. The J gene is TRBJ1-2, the V gene TRBV19; 7 nucleotides align to TRBD1. Unmatched junction bases numbered 6, after V lost 1 base and J lost 4 bases. The germline V gene has CDR1 LNHDA and CDR2 SQIVND (reference sequence). CDR3 length: 15 amino acids. The part of the CDR3 DNA that was read is TGTGCCAGTAGTATAGCTGGACAGGCCCTCTATGGC. Encoded protein: CASSIAGQALYG. The whole CDR3 protein reads CASSIAGQALYGYTF.

This clone was recorded at least ten times. The CDR3 end falls 3 residues outside the read, so it is completed with the germline J gene. The rearrangement uses TRBV29-1 and TRBJ2-3; 9 nucleotides match TRBD2. V lost 8 bases to trimming and J lost 6 bases; unmatched junction nucleotides: 12. This CDR3 contains 14 residues. The germline gives CDR1 SQVTM, CDR2 ANQGSEA. The sequenced part of the CDR3 DNA is TGCAGCTTAAGGACTAGCGAAACCCCCGATACG. It encodes CSLRTSETPDT. The CDR3 in full is CSLRTSETPDTQYF.

This clone has a count of ten or more. The observed sequence ends 3 residues before the CDR3 terminus, with the missing tail filled in from the germline J gene. V gene TRBV20-1 combines with J gene TRBJ2-3; D is unresolved. This CDR3 has 14 amino acids. Germline V lookup: CDR1 DFQATT, CDR2 SNEGSKA (reference sequence). With 1 base removed from V and 2 bases from J, the gap between germline ends came to 10 bases. CDR3 in amino acids: CSARGPGPTDTQYF. Incomplete CDR3 DNA: TGCAGTGCTAGAGGTCCGGGTCCCACAGATACG.

This clone came up many times. The CDR3 end lies 3 residues beyond the end of the read and is filled in from the germline J gene. This sample also contains other DNA sequences that code for the same CDR3. The chain couples TRBV30 to TRBJ2-7; 7 nucleotides line up with TRBD2. Unmatched junction bases numbered 13, after V lost 8 bases and J lost 6 bases. The CDR3 has 13 residues. Germline-derived CDR1 and CDR2 are GTSNPN and SVGIG (reference sequence). CDR3 region: CALTGSGGGEQYF. Incomplete CDR3 DNA: TGTGCCCTCACGGGTAGCGGCGGGGGCGAG.

In its sample, this clone was seen many times. The read terminates 3 residues before the CDR3 end, so the remaining end is supplied by the germline J gene. This chain joins TRBV18 and TRBJ2-1; 8 bases line up with TRBD1. This CDR3 region has 15 residues. The V gene end was trimmed by 8 bases and the J gene end by 4 bases; junction bases not matched to a gene: 10. The germline gives CDR1 KGHSH, CDR2 LQKENI. CDR3 sequence: CASHPGTGGYNEQFF. The CDR3 DNA, read in part, is TGTGCCAGCCACCCTGGGACAGGAGGGTACAATGAG. The full variable domain, its missing parts supplied by reference TRBV18 and TRBJ2-1, is NAGVMQNPRHLVRRRGQEARLRCSPMKGHSHVYWYRQLPEEGLKFMVYLQKENIIDESGMPKERFSAEFPKEGPSILRIQQVVRGDSAAYFCASHPGTGGYNEQFFGPGTRLTVL.

This clone was seen repeatedly, ten times or more. The DNA read from the CDR3 is TGTGCCGGTCGACAGGGGATCACCGGGGAG. Residues: CAGRQGITGE. The whole CDR3 reads CAGRQGITGELFF. This chain links TRBV19 with TRBJ2-2; TRBD1 matches 8 bases. The read ends 3 residues before the CDR3 terminus; that terminus is restored from the germline J gene. J was trimmed by 4 bases and V by 11 bases; bases with no gene match: 6. Germline CDR1 reads LNHDA; CDR2 reads SQIVND (reference sequence). The CDR3 has 13 residues.

This clone came up many times. The CDR3 end is not reached by the read, which stops 3 residues before it; the germline J gene fills it in. V usage is TRBV6-1 and J usage is TRBJ1-2; a weak D match, TRBD1 (6 bases). The CDR3 is 12 residues long. CDR1 and CDR2 from the germline V gene are MNHNS and SASEGT. The CDR3 here is CASSEGASGYTF. Incomplete CDR3 DNA: TGTGCCAGCAGTGAGGGGGCAAGCGGC.

This clone was detected ten times or more. The CDR3 extends 3 residues past the end of the read, so its final part is completed from the germline J gene. The chain uses TRBV2 and TRBJ2-5; 11 nucleotides agree with TRBD2. The length of the CDR3 is 14 residues. Germline lookup yields CDR1 SNHLY and CDR2 FYNNEI. V gave up 3 bases and J gave up 4 bases; unmatched junction bases: 1. This CDR3 is CASSDSGRGETQYF. The covered CDR3 bases are TGTGCCAGCAGTGATAGCGGGAGGGGAGAGACC. Filled out from reference TRBV2 and TRBJ2-5, the complete variable domain reads EPEVTQTPSHQVTQMGQEVILRCVPISNHLYFYWYRQILGQKVEFLVSFYNNEISEKSEIFDDQFSVERPDGSNFTLKIRSTKLEDSAMYFCASSDSGRGETQYFGPGTRLLVL.

Many counts were recorded for this clone. From the germline J gene comes the end of the CDR3, since the read stops 3 residues before it. The J gene is TRBJ2-4, the V gene TRBV20-1, with TRBD2 matching over 9 bases. Germline V gene lookup returns CDR1 DFQATT and CDR2 SNEGSKA (reference sequence). V shed 5 bases, J shed 8 bases, and the junction held 4 bases outside the gene matches. The CDR3 loop spans 12 amino acids. The CDR3 DNA, read in part, is TGCAGTGCTTTAGCGGGAGTTGACATT. Its translation: CSALAGVDI. From start to end, the CDR3 is CSALAGVDIQYF.

Details on this clone: With the read ending 3 residues before the CDR3 end, the germline J gene is used to fill in that end. The J gene is TRBJ2-7, the V gene TRBV7-9; TRBD2 is a possible D gene (7 bases). CDR3 length: 11 amino acids. V was trimmed by 11 bases and J by 4 bases, leaving 12 bases between them. The germline gives CDR1 SEHNR, CDR2 FQNEAQ (reference sequence). Partial CDR3 DNA: TGTGCCCTCGGGGGGCCGTACGAG. Protein sequence: CALGGPYE. The entire CDR3 reads CALGGPYEQYF.

There are many counts of this clone. The read terminates 3 residues before the CDR3 end, so the remaining end is supplied by the germline J gene. J is TRBJ1-1 and V is TRBV30; the D gene is possibly TRBD1 (5 bases). The CDR3 totals 13 residues. The germline CDR1 and CDR2 sequences are GTSNPN and SVGIG (reference sequence). CDR3 amino acids: CAWSEMGLREAFF. The part of the CDR3 DNA that was read is TGTGCCTGGAGTGAGATGGGACTTAGGGAA.

Concerning this clone: The CDR3 end falls 3 residues outside the read, so it is completed with the germline J gene. The chain links TRBV11-3 to TRBJ2-1; 9 bases align to TRBD2. CDR3 size: 15 residues. Germline trimming cut 5 bases from V and 8 bases from J; bases unmatched to any gene: 10. Germline assignment: CDR1 SGHNT and CDR2 YENEEA. The CDR3 loop reads CASSPGLALEYEQFF. The CDR3 DNA, read in part, is TGTGCCAGCAGCCCTGGACTAGCGCTTGAGTATGAG. Together with reference TRBV11-3 and TRBJ2-1, the CDR3 gives the full variable domain: EAGVVQSPRYKIIEKKQPVAFWCNPISGHNTLYWYLQNLGQGPELLIRYENEEAVDDSQLPKDRFSAERLKGVDSTLKIQPAELGDSAVYLCASSPGLALEYEQFFGPGTRLTVL.

With regard to this clone: The read halts 3 residues ahead of the CDR3 end, with the missing end drawn from the germline J gene. The gene calls are TRBV19 and TRBJ1-2; D gene uncertain. Germline V gene lookup returns CDR1 LNHDA and CDR2 SQIVND (reference sequence). The CDR3 loop spans 15 amino acids. CDR3 bases read: TGTGCCAGTAGTTCACAGAGAAGCTCCTACAATGAC. Amino acid sequence: CASSSQRSSYND. The whole CDR3 is CASSSQRSSYNDYTF.

The table lists this clone with many counts. The read ends 3 residues before the CDR3 terminus; that terminus is restored from the germline J gene. The chain joins TRBV30 to TRBJ1-1, with 8 bases identical to TRBD1. The ends lost 2 bases at V and 4 bases at J; junction bases unmatched: 3. The CDR3 runs to 13 residues. Germline CDR1 GTSNPN, CDR2 SVGIG (reference sequence). CDR3 sequence: CAWSPGGGTEAFF. Partial CDR3 DNA: TGTGCCTGGAGTCCAGGGGGCGGCACTGAA.